The sequence of this TCR beta chain was determined in a study of blood T cell repertoires in COVID-19. Study as a whole: Samples representing acute and convalescent COVID-19 were sourced from the United States, Italy and Spain.

V was clipped by 5 bases and J by 3 bases, with 20 bases between them. This CDR3 is built from 17 residues. The germline gives CDR1 MGHDK, CDR2 SYGVNS. This clone occurred once. Methods used by the authors: Reference gene primer amplification gave estimated nucleated cell counts. Produced via immunoSEQ multiplex PCR; TCRdb's table is partial and in-frame only. V, J and clone size were drawn from that table, and D and trimming were deduced from the DNA. The sample shows fewer than 350,000 clones, about 86% of them seen only once. V and J are TRBV25-1 and TRBJ1-5, with D maybe TRBD1 (6 bases). Material: peripheral blood. This receptor was identified in an older woman with active or convalescent COVID-19. The CDR3 loop reads CASSLGYRVRFNQPQHF. The CDR3 nucleotides are TGTGCCAGCAGTCTAGGGTACAGGGTGAGGTTCAATCAGCCCCAGCATTTT.